This T cell receptor (beta chain) was identified in a study of vaccination effects on CD4 cells after COVID-19. The germline V gene has CDR1 LGHNA and CDR2 YSLEER. V lost 3 bases to trimming and J lost 4 bases, with 13 bases between them. This CDR3 is 16 amino acids long. Details on this clone: The antigen remains unidentified.

Using immunoSEQ multiplex PCR, the repertoire was profiled, and TCRdb retains in-frame clones only, with some absent. The table includes approximately 29,000 clones, roughly 74% detected once. After about 10 days in culture, the CD4+ T cells were isolated. Participants completed two doses of the BNT162b2 or mRNA-1273 vaccine. The sequencing here drew on CD4+ T cells from PBMCs cultured without peptide, taken after COVID-19 vaccination. The receptor comes from a human donor who received a COVID-19 vaccine. The rearrangement uses TRBV4-3 and TRBJ1-6, with D possibly matching TRBD1 (6 bases). In DNA, the CDR3 is TGCGCCAGCAGCCATTCATCTACAGGGTATAATTCACCCCTCCACTTT. Translated, it gives CASSHSSTGYNSPLHF.